One TCR beta chain is described in this entry. The specificity of this receptor is unknown. No much larger clone is present one base from it, and per-base qualities are unavailable. These data belong to a study of blood T cell repertoires in COVID-19 (TCRdb year 2020). Turning to the overall study: The collaborator samples originated in the United States, Italy and Spain and spanned the acute and convalescent phases of COVID-19. The sample metadata nearly always contained a de-identified subject ID, COVID-19 status, age in years and sex. The samples were drawn from two sources: the first 160 participants of the ongoing ImmuneRACE study, and over 1,000 subjects contributed by 6 global collaborators. The material from the prospective study consisted of cDNA or gDNA derived from T cells, B-cell-depleted T cells, or PBMCs. Where available, HLA class I and class II types were obtained from metadata supplied by the sample provider rather than from assay-based typing. The repertoires were released in a freely available public database meant as a resource for research on the immune response to SARS-CoV-2. The dataset comprised deeply sampled blood TCRbeta repertoires from subjects exposed to, actively infected with, or recovered from COVID-19. Here is what the overall study found, with its caveats: Clinical and demographic metadata were provided uncurated, with the amount varying by source and participant.

Collaborating institutions collected whole blood in K2EDTA tubes following their own protocols. For TCRbeta analysis, collaborators shipped samples as frozen whole blood, isolated PBMCs, or DNA extracted from either of those sample types. From the cysteine through the phenylalanine, the CDR3 covers 14 amino acids. The CDR3 DNA has 42 bases and is translated from base 1. The germline V gene encodes CDR1 MNHEY and CDR2 SVGAGI. V is trimmed back by 8 bases and J by 8 bases, and the junction contains 9 bases that no gene match accounts for. The immunoSEQ Assay, a bias-controlled multiplex PCR, was used to amplify TCRbeta CDR3 regions from genomic DNA. The published analysis was carried out like this. Nucleated cell counts per sample were estimated from amplification of reference gene primers within the assay. To quantify the absolute abundance of each unique TCRbeta CDR3 rearrangement, sequence reads were collapsed and filtered. For each sample, productive Simpson clonality was calculated as the square root of Simpson's diversity index over productive rearrangements. Not all clones reach the TCRdb copy of this immuneACCESS table, which keeps in-frame sequences only. Checked studies attribute under half of the gap to unresolved V genes and leave the rest unexplained. The DNA was the basis for D and trimming; V, J and clone size are from that table. The sample table lists approximately 220,000 clones, over 75% of them with a count of one. The ten largest clones add up to nearly 4.5% of the sample.

The chain couples TRBV6-5 to TRBJ1-4; TRBD1 fits 9 bases in the junction. Specimen: peripheral blood. The clonotype comes from a man over 45 with acute or convalescent COVID-19. The CDR3 is CASAITGGSEKLFF. At the DNA level, the sequence is TGTGCCAGCGCCATAACAGGGGGCAGCGAAAAACTGTTTTTT.